This T cell receptor (beta chain) originates from a study of response to subunit inactivated influenza vaccine. TCRdb re-derived calls from the RT-PCR reads in MiXCR, one entry per CDR3 protein. The table includes 860,000 or so distinct CDR3 sequences, around 20% detected once. Germline V lookup: CDR1 SGHKS, CDR2 YYEKEE (reference sequence). The CDR3 sequence is 15 residues long. V was shortened by 0 bases and J by 1 base, with 7 bases between the two germline ends. Broader study findings: A suggestion made by the authors is that each seasonal influenza vaccination recruits few new T cells.

There are many counts of this clonotype. The antigen remains unidentified. The sequencing used PBMCs from blood, collected about 5 days after vaccination. This TCR was recovered from a middle-aged man who received an inactivated influenza vaccine. V and J are TRBV5-5 and TRBJ2-2, with TRBD1 as a possible D gene (5 bases). CDR3 in amino acids: CASSLEGQNTGELFF. The CDR3, as DNA: TGTGCCAGCAGCTTGGAAGGACAGAACACCGGGGAGCTGTTTTTT.